One and the same sample provided the 5 T cell receptor beta chains below, sequenced in a study of T cells in Graves' hyperthyroidism and ophthalmopathy. RNA transcripts were the template for amplifying TCR beta CDR3 regions. The HTBI primer set drove a first-round RT-PCR of the TCR CDR3. MiXCR, applied by TCRdb to the multiplex PCR reads, yields one record per CDR3 protein. The data contain 610,000 or so distinct CDR3 sequences, about half of them singletons. Sequenced: peripheral blood or thyroid tissue (not recorded which). Receptors originate from a woman between 18 and 29 years old with Graves' hyperthyroidism.

This clonotype was counted many times. J is TRBJ1-5 and V is TRBV4-2; D unclear. Trimming removed 1 base at V and 3 bases at J, with 7 bases between. The CDR3 consists of 14 residues. Looked up from germline, CDR1 is LGHNA and CDR2 is YNFKEQ. Written as DNA, the CDR3 is TGTGCCAGCAGCCAAGGGCAGAACAATCAGCCCCAGCATTTT. It yields the protein CASSQGQNNQPQHF.

V usage is TRBV6-5 and J usage is TRBJ1-1; 8 positions match TRBD1. The CDR3 is 14 amino acids. In germline, CDR1 is MNHEY, CDR2 SVGAGI. The V and J ends lost 4 bases and 3 bases, in that order; junction bases with no gene match: 4. The CDR3 DNA reads TGTGCCAGCAGTTTTGACAGGGGATACACTGAAGCTTTCTTT. Its protein product is CASSFDRGYTEAFF.

This clonotype was recorded many times. The gene calls are TRBV5-5 and TRBJ2-7, with unresolved D. V was cut by 4 bases and J by 3 bases, with 17 bases left in between. The CDR3 is 15 residues long. CDR1 SGHKS and CDR2 YYEKEE come from the germline V gene (reference sequence). CDR3 nucleotides: TGTGCCAGCAGCGATGACACGTCCTCGTTCTACGAGCAGTACTTC. As protein: CASSDDTSSFYEQYF.

This clonotype occurred many times. The chain uses TRBV20-1 and TRBJ2-2; TRBD2 matches at 10 bases. The CDR3 is made up of 14 amino acids. V was pared by 2 bases and J by 5 bases, with 2 bases of the junction left unmatched. The germline V gene has CDR1 DFQATT and CDR2 SNEGSKA (reference sequence). The CDR3 DNA is TGCAGTGCTAGATCGACTAGCGGGACCGGGGAGCTGTTTTTT. Amino acids: CSARSTSGTGELFF.

This clonotype was counted only a few times. This chain links TRBV11-2 with TRBJ2-2; 7 nucleotides match TRBD2. Germline loops: CDR1 SGHAT, CDR2 FQNNGV. The trim removed 6 bases at V and 6 bases at J, leaving 10 bases unmatched. CDR3 size: 15 residues. For the CDR3, the DNA is TGTGCCAGCAGTCCAATCCAGGCGGGGGCCGGGGAGCTGTTTTTT. Translation: CASSPIQAGAGELFF.